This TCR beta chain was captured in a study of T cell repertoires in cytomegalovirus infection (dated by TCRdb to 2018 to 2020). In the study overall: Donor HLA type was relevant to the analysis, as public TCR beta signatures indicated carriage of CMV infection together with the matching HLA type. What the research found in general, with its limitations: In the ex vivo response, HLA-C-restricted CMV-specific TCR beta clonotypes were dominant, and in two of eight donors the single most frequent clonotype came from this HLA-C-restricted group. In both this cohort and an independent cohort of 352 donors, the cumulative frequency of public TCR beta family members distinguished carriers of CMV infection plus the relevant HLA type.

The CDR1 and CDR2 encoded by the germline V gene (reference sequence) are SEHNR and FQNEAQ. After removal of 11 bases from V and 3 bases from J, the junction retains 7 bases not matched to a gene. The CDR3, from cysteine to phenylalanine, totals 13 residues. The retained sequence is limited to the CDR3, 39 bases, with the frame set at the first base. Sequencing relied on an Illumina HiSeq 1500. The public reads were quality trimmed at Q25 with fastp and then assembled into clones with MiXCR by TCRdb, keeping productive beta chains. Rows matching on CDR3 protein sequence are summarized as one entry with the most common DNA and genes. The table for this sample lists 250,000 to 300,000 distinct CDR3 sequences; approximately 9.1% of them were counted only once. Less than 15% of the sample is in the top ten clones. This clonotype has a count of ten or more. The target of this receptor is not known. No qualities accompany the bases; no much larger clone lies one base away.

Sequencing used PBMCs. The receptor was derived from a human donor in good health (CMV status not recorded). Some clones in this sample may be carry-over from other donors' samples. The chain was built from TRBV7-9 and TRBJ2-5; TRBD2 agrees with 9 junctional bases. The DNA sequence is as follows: TGTGCCTGTTTGACTAGCGGTAAAGAGACCCAGTACTTC. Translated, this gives CACLTSGKETQYF.